What follows are 27 T cell receptor beta chains derived from one specimen sequenced in a study of T cell responses to AZD1222 COVID-19 vaccine. Only in-frame clones appear in the TCRdb table, and some are missing; sequencing was by immunoSEQ multiplex PCR. This sample has over 130,000 clones, with about nine tenths found just once. The sample was peripheral blood, taken 28 days after the second AZD1222 dose. The receptors derive from an adult who received the AZD1222 COVID-19 vaccine.

The V call is TRBV2, the J call TRBJ1-2, with 11 bases matching TRBD1. With 1 base clipped from V and 7 bases from J, the junction kept 2 bases outside the gene matches. The CDR3 extends over 14 amino acids. Germline CDR1 reads SNHLY; CDR2 reads FYNNEI. This CDR3 is CASSEGTGGRGYTF. In DNA form, the CDR3 reads TGTGCCAGCAGTGAAGGGACAGGGGGCCGTGGCTACACCTTC. Together with reference TRBV2 and TRBJ1-2, the CDR3 gives the full variable domain: EPEVTQTPSHQVTQMGQEVILRCVPISNHLYFYWYRQILGQKVEFLVSFYNNEISEKSEIFDDQFSVERPDGSNFTLKIRSTKLEDSAMYFCASSEGTGGRGYTFGSGTRLTVV.

The gene calls are TRBV19 and TRBJ2-3; 9 bases fit TRBD1. CDR1 LNHDA and CDR2 SQIVND come from the germline V gene (reference sequence). CDR3 size: 15 residues. Unmatched junction bases numbered 10, after V lost 7 bases and J lost 5 bases. CDR3 residues: CASTLGQGRGDTQYF. DNA of the CDR3: TGTGCCAGTACTTTAGGACAGGGGCGGGGAGATACGCAGTATTTT.

The chain uses TRBV11-3 and TRBJ2-2; TRBD1 agrees at 9 bases. The CDR3 is 15 residues long. V lost 4 bases and J lost 4; bases outside the gene matches: 4. From germline, CDR1 is SGHNT and CDR2 YENEEA. The CDR3 sequence is CASSSGTGSTGELFF. In DNA, the CDR3 is TGTGCCAGCAGCTCCGGGACAGGGAGCACCGGGGAGCTGTTTTTT.

This sequence joins TRBV28 and TRBJ1-5, with a tentative D call TRBD1 (6 bases). Germline V gene data show CDR1 as MDHEN and CDR2 as SYDVKM. The CDR3 is 15 amino acids. The germline V and J ends were trimmed by 6 bases and 9 bases, with 21 bases remaining between them. CDR3 bases: TGTGCCAGCAGCCAAACCCAGAAGGGGACACGGCCCCAGCATTTT. Protein sequence: CASSQTQKGTRPQHF.

V and J are TRBV11-2 and TRBJ2-5, with 13 bases aligning to TRBD2. Losses at the gene ends were 1 base for V and 7 bases for J; bases not matched to a gene: 12. In germline, CDR1 is SGHAT, CDR2 FQNNGV. The CDR3 is 18 amino acids. The chain's CDR3 is CASSLVLAGGSSPGTQYF. CDR3 DNA: TGTGCCAGCAGCTTAGTACTAGCGGGGGGGTCCTCCCCAGGGACCCAGTACTTC. Combining the CDR3 with reference TRBV11-2 and TRBJ2-5 gives the whole variable domain EAGVAQSPRYKIIEKRQSVAFWCNPISGHATLYWYQQILGQGPKLLIQFQNNGVVDDSQLPKDRFSAERLKGVDSTLKIQPAKLEDSAVYLCASSLVLAGGSSPGTQYFGPGTRLLVL.

The rearrangement joins TRBV12-3 or TRBV12-4 to TRBJ2-5; 7 bases are shared with TRBD1. Losses at the gene ends were 5 bases for V and 4 bases for J; bases not matched to a gene: 4. The CDR3 length is 13 residues. CDR3 bases: TGTGCCAGCAGTAAGGGACAGAGAGAGACCCAGTACTTC. This encodes CASSKGQRETQYF.

The V and J genes are TRBV7-8 and TRBJ2-1; the D is unclear. Trimming took off 1 base at V and 5 bases at J, with 6 bases between the two ends. The CDR3 sequence is 13 residues long. CDR1 is SGHVS, CDR2 FQNEAQ, per germline. The CDR3 DNA is TGTGCCAGCAGCTTAGAGGCACACAATGAGCAGTTCTTC. Protein sequence: CASSLEAHNEQFF.

This chain uses TRBV5-1 with TRBJ2-7; a possible D gene is TRBD2 (6 bases). From germline, CDR1 is SGHRS and CDR2 YFSETQ. CDR3 length: 15 amino acids. V shed 7 bases and J shed 1 base, with 18 bases lying between them. CDR3 sequence (DNA): TGCGCCAGCGCCGACTACGGGGGATGGTCCTACGAGCAGTACTTC. This encodes CASADYGGWSYEQYF.

The rearrangement links TRBV3-1 (or the pseudogene TRBV3-2) to TRBJ2-6, with 11 positions matching TRBD2. Germline V lookup: CDR1 LGHDT, CDR2 YNNKEL (reference sequence). The CDR3 extends over 16 amino acids. The V and J ends lost 8 bases and 4 bases, in that order; junction bases with no gene match: 7. CDR3 amino acids: CASGTSGRSGANVLTF. The CDR3 DNA reads TGTGCCAGCGGGACTAGCGGACGCTCGGGGGCCAACGTCCTGACTTTC.

CDR3 nucleotides: TGTGCCAGCAGCTCGAGGAACACTGAAGCTTTCTTT. It is translated as CASSSRNTEAFF. V usage is TRBV4-2 and J usage is TRBJ1-1; D is undetermined. CDR3 length: 12 residues. Trimming left V 5 bases short and J 1 base short, with 5 bases between. The V gene's germline CDR1 is LGHNA and CDR2 YNFKEQ.

The rearrangement links TRBV11-2 to TRBJ2-1; 10 bases align to TRBD1. The germline V gene encodes CDR1 SGHAT and CDR2 FQNNGV. The CDR3 covers 17 residues. V dropped 6 bases and J dropped 3; count of bases not matched to a gene: 11. The CDR3 sequence is CASRSPDRGLNYNEQFF. CDR3 DNA: TGTGCCAGCAGGTCCCCCGACAGGGGGCTCAACTACAATGAGCAGTTCTTC.

The chain links TRBV10-2 to TRBJ1-1; D might be TRBD1 (5 bases). CDR1 and CDR2 from the germline V gene are WSHSY and SAAADI. This CDR3 comprises 13 residues. The germline V and J ends were trimmed by 5 bases and 4 bases, with 11 bases remaining between them. The CDR3 bases are TGCGCCAGCAGTTCCAGGGAGGGCACTGAAGCTTTCTTT. Protein product: CASSSREGTEAFF.

This chain connects TRBV7-6 to TRBJ2-5, with D tentatively TRBD1 or TRBD2 (5 bases each). Germline V gives CDR1 SGHVS, CDR2 FNYEAQ. The CDR3 loop spans 13 amino acids. The V end lost 3 bases, the J end lost 1 base, and 6 bases lay between the germline ends. The CDR3 reads CASSLGRQETQYF. The CDR3 coding sequence is TGTGCCAGCAGCTTGGGACGCCAAGAGACCCAGTACTTC. The full variable domain, rest sourced from reference TRBV7-6 and TRBJ2-5, is GAGVSQSPRYKVTKRGQDVALRCDPISGHVSLYWYRQALGQGPEFLTYFNYEAQQDKSGLPNDRFSAERPEGSISTLTIQRTEQRDSAMYRCASSLGRQETQYFGPGTRLLVL.

The DNA of the CDR3 is TGTGCCTGGAGCCTATCAGGACAGCAGCAGTTCTTC. This gives the protein CAWSLSGQQQFF. V is TRBV30 and J is TRBJ2-1; D might be TRBD1 (6 bases). The V and J ends lost 3 bases and 11 bases respectively, with 14 bases between them. This CDR3 contains 12 residues. In germline, CDR1 is GTSNPN, CDR2 SVGIG (reference sequence).

J is TRBJ1-1 and V is TRBV5-1; 7 nucleotides line up with TRBD1. This CDR3 has 13 amino acids. Germline CDR1 is SGHRS and CDR2 is YFSETQ. V shed 5 bases and J 0 bases; nucleotides not matched to a gene: 1. CDR3 sequence reads: CASRDRVNTEAFF. CDR3 coding DNA: TGCGCCAGCAGAGACAGGGTGAACACTGAAGCTTTCTTT.

This chain joins TRBV7-9 and TRBJ1-3; D may be TRBD1 (5 bases). V was clipped by 6 bases and J by 7 bases, with 25 bases between them. The CDR3 runs to 17 residues. Germline V gene lookup returns CDR1 SEHNR and CDR2 FQNEAQ (reference sequence). CDR3 sequence reads: CASRGRDGYPERNTIYF. For the CDR3, the DNA is TGTGCCAGCAGGGGAAGGGACGGCTACCCGGAGAGGAACACCATATATTTT.

This chain links TRBV13 with TRBJ1-6; D may be TRBD1 (6 bases). Germline V gene data show CDR1 as PRHDT and CDR2 as FYEKMQ (reference sequence). Between the trimmed V and J ends, which lost 5 bases and 9 bases, there was a span of 20 bases. This CDR3 comprises 16 residues. The CDR3 DNA reads as TGTGCCAGCAGCCGCAGCTCAGGGGCCAAGGCTTCACCCCTCCACTTT. As protein: CASSRSSGAKASPLHF.

The genes are TRBV6-6 and TRBJ2-1, with 9 bases fitting TRBD2. Trimming took 8 bases from V and 9 from J; bases not matched to a gene: 11. The CDR3 is made up of 14 amino acids. The germline CDR1 and CDR2 sequences are MNHNY and SVGAGI (reference sequence). CDR3 DNA sequence: TGTGCCAGCCTTCTCCTAGCGGGATCCGCTGAGCAGTTCTTC. It yields the protein CASLLLAGSAEQFF.

The sample holds one count of this clone. The chain combines TRBV6-1 with TRBJ1-1; perhaps TRBD1 as D (6 bases). Germline V lookup: CDR1 MNHNS, CDR2 SASEGT. The CDR3 length is 13 residues. Trimming removed 0 bases from V and 11 bases from J, with 13 bases in between. CDR3 protein: CASSEALGGNAFF. The CDR3 DNA follows: TGTGCCAGCAGTGAAGCTCTAGGGGGGAACGCTTTCTTT.

This clone was observed once. CDR3 loop: CASSVSSVSTDTQYF. The CDR3 DNA is TGTGCCAGCAGCGTGAGTAGCGTGAGCACAGATACGCAGTATTTT. The chain links TRBV9 to TRBJ2-3; D possibly corresponds to TRBD2 (5 bases). CDR1 and CDR2 from the germline V gene are SGDLS and YYNGEE. The CDR3 totals 15 residues. V lost 2 bases and J lost 0, with 10 bases in between.

The chain employs TRBV3-1 (or the pseudogene TRBV3-2) and TRBJ2-7; D uncertain. This CDR3 is 12 amino acids long. Trimming removed 4 bases from V and 1 base from J, with 5 bases in between. The germline CDR1 and CDR2 sequences are LGHDT and YNNKEL (reference sequence). The CDR3: CASSLGSYEQYF. In DNA, the CDR3 is TGTGCCAGCAGCCTGGGATCCTACGAGCAGTACTTC.

The chain combines TRBV29-1 with TRBJ1-2, with 11 positions matching TRBD1. The CDR3 totals 15 residues. Germline CDR1 SQVTM, CDR2 ANQGSEA. J was trimmed by 2 bases and V by 2 bases; bases with no gene match: 4. The CDR3 nucleotides read TGCAGCGTTGAAAGGAGGACAGGGGGCAACTATGGCTACACCTTC. It translates to CSVERRTGGNYGYTF.

The chain is built from TRBV6-5 and TRBJ1-1; 7 bases are a match to TRBD1. CDR1 is MNHEY, CDR2 SVGAGI, per germline. V was pared by 3 bases and J by 5 bases, with 9 bases of the junction left unmatched. The CDR3 has 15 residues. CDR3 DNA: TGTGCCAGCAGTTATTCTAGACAGGGAGGTACTGAAGCTTTCTTT. Amino acid sequence: CASSYSRQGGTEAFF.

This clone showed up just once. The chain is built from TRBV5-4 and TRBJ2-5; weak D call: TRBD2 (6 bases). Trimming removed 4 bases from V and 3 bases from J, with 16 bases in between. Germline CDR1 reads SGHNT; CDR2 reads YYREEE (reference sequence). This CDR3 spans 15 amino acids. The CDR3 sequence: CASSLGGGNKETQYF. In DNA, the CDR3 is TGTGCCAGCAGCCTAGGTGGGGGGAACAAAGAGACCCAGTACTTC.

The genes are TRBV7-9 and TRBJ1-2; D is unclear. This CDR3 is 18 amino acids long. CDR1 and CDR2 from the germline V gene are SEHNR and FQNEAQ (reference sequence). The ends were cut back, 5 bases at V and 3 bases at J, with 25 bases in the middle. The CDR3 DNA is TGTGCCAGCAGCCCTCTTCCTGCGGGTTTAGCCCTAGACTATGGCTACACCTTC. It is translated as CASSPLPAGLALDYGYTF. Full variable domain (missing parts from reference TRBV7-9 and TRBJ1-2): DTGVSQNPRHKITKRGQNVTFRCDPISEHNRLYWYRQTLGQGPEFLTYFQNEAQLEKSRLLSDRFSAERPKGSFSTLEIQRTEQGDSAMYLCASSPLPAGLALDYGYTFGSGTRLTVV.

The genes are TRBV30 and TRBJ1-1; TRBD1 is a possible D gene (6 bases). In germline, CDR1 is GTSNPN, CDR2 SVGIG (reference sequence). With 3 bases removed from V and 5 bases from J, the gap between germline ends came to 7 bases. The CDR3 length is 11 residues. CDR3 bases: TGTGCCTGGAGGGGGGCAACTGAAGCTTTCTTT. Translation: CAWRGATEAFF. The variable domain in full, completed from reference TRBV30 and TRBJ1-1, reads SQTIHQWPATLVQPVGSPLSLECTVEGTSNPNLYWYRQAAGRGLQLLFYSVGIGQISSEVPQNLSASRPQDRQFILSSKKLLLSDSGFYLCAWRGATEAFFGQGTRLTVV.

This clone was seen only a few times. V usage is TRBV29-1 and J usage is TRBJ2-5; D is possibly TRBD1 (6 bases). Trimming removed 7 bases at V and 4 bases at J, with 13 bases between. CDR3 length equals 12 residues. Germline V gene sequence: CDR1 SQVTM, CDR2 ANQGSEA. CDR3 DNA sequence: TGCAGCGCACGACCAGGGGTAGAGACCCAGTACTTC. The encoded protein is CSARPGVETQYF.